This TCR beta chain was sequenced for a study of blood T cell repertoires in COVID-19. Study summary: Recovery meant two consecutive negative NP/OP PCR tests, professional clearance, or resolved symptoms. Acute and convalescent COVID-19 specimens originated in the United States, Italy and Spain. T cells, B-cell-depleted T cells, or PBMCs supplied cDNA or gDNA.

Cohorts were determined from participant-reported clinical history. The method was immunoSEQ multiplex PCR; TCRdb's version includes in-frame clones alone and lacks a portion of them. The sample consists of approximately 360,000 clones, around 87% of them appearing once. The CDR3 is made up of 14 amino acids. J was trimmed by 3 bases and V by 6 bases; bases with no gene match: 7. Germline V gene data show CDR1 as MGHDK and CDR2 as SYGVNS. Material for sequencing was PBMCs or T cells enriched from blood (not recorded which). This chain links TRBV25-1 with TRBJ1-2, with 7 bases matching TRBD1. This sequence originates from a man between 35 and 55 years old in a cohort exposed to, infected with or recovered from COVID-19 (not recorded which). The DNA for the CDR3 is TGTGCCAGCAGAGCCGGGACAGACTACTATGGCTACACCTTC. This gives the protein CASRAGTDYYGYTF.